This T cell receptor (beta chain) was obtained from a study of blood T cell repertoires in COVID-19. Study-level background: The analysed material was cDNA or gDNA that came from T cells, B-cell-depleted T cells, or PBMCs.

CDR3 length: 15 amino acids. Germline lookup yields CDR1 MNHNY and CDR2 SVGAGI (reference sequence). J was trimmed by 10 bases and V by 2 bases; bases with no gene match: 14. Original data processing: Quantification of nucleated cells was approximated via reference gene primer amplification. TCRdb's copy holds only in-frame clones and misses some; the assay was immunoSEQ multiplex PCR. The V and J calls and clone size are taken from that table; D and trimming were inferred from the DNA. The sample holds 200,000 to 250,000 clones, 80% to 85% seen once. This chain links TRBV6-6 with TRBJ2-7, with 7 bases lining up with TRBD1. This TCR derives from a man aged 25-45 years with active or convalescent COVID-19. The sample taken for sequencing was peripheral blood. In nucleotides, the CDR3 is TGTGCCAGCAGTTACACCAACCCGACAGGGAGAGATCAGTACTTC. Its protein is CASSYTNPTGRDQYF.